A selection of T cell receptor beta chains follows, all from one sample in a study of shared clonotypes between healthy human individuals. TCRdb keeps only in-frame clones here, not all; method: immunoSEQ multiplex PCR. The sample carries some 2.1 million clones, approximately 95% recorded once. Material for sequencing was naive CD4+ T cells sorted from blood. The receptors were gathered from a young man in good health. CDR3s include the opening cysteine and the closing phenylalanine or tryptophan. The D gene is left open where the match is weak. Not every row has a clone size; where given, it reads once, few, many or a size class.

.	once	TRBV19	TRBJ2-7	CASSNPGQPGRDEQYF	TGTGCCAGTAGTAATCCCGGACAGCCCGGTCGCGACGAGCAGTACTTC
.	.	TRBV7-2	TRBJ2-1	CASSLWESVEQFF	TGTGCCAGCAGCTTGTGGGAGTCCGTTGAGCAGTTCTTC
.	.	TRBV14	TRBJ1-6	CASSQAWGNGSPLHF	TGTGCCAGCAGCCAAGCGTGGGGGAATGGTTCACCCCTCCACTTT
.	.	TRBV27	TRBJ1-2	CASSLSSANYGYTF	TGTGCCAGCAGTTTAAGTTCAGCTAACTATGGCTACACCTTC
.	.	TRBV7-9	TRBJ2-5	CASSLRVQIGETQYF	TGTGCCAGCAGCTTACGGGTCCAGATAGGAGAGACCCAGTACTTC
.	once	TRBV19	TRBJ2-2	CASRRTVTTGELFF	TGTGCCAGTAGGAGGACAGTAACAACCGGGGAGCTGTTTTTT
TRBD2	.	TRBV19	TRBJ2-7	CASSTPSGPYEQYF	TGTGCCAGTAGTACGCCTAGCGGTCCCTACGAGCAGTACTTC
.	.	TRBV30	TRBJ2-3	CAWSVNPLGPRTDTQYF	TGTGCCTGGAGTGTCAACCCCCTGGGCCCCCGCACAGATACGCAGTATTTT
.	.	TRBV12-5	TRBJ1-1	CASGWGNTEAFF	TGTGCTAGTGGTTGGGGGAACACTGAAGCTTTCTTT
.	.	TRBV6-1	TRBJ1-4	CASSATGPRNEKLFF	TGTGCCAGCAGTGCCACGGGGCCCCGTAATGAAAAACTGTTTTTT
TRBD1	.	TRBV4-1	TRBJ1-1	CASSQDRDRGRTEAFF	TGCGCCAGCAGCCAAGATCGGGACAGGGGGAGGACTGAAGCTTTCTTT
.	.	TRBV27	TRBJ1-1	CASSSTRGTEAFF	TGTGCCAGCAGTTCGACACGGGGCACTGAAGCTTTCTTT
TRBD2	once	TRBV5-1	TRBJ2-2	CASSLASGRAVGELFF	TGCGCCAGCAGCTTGGCTAGCGGGAGGGCCGTCGGGGAGCTGTTTTTT
.	.	TRBV7-6	TRBJ2-2	CASSLAPDTGELFF	TGTGCCAGCAGCTTAGCTCCAGACACCGGGGAGCTGTTTTTT
TRBD1	.	TRBV6-6	TRBJ1-5	CASNLQGAGQPQHF	TGTGCCAGCAATCTACAGGGGGCGGGTCAGCCCCAGCATTTT
.	.	TRBV7-2	TRBJ1-1	CASSQSQGGTEAFF	TGTGCCAGCAGCCAATCTCAGGGTGGCACTGAAGCTTTCTTT
.	.	TRBV6-1	TRBJ2-1	CASSPLWVGQFF	TGTGCCAGCAGTCCCCTGTGGGTGGGGCAGTTCTTC
TRBD1	.	TRBV27	TRBJ1-1	CASSFSPGTGEAFF	TGTGCCAGCAGTTTTTCGCCTGGGACAGGGGAAGCTTTCTTT
.	.	TRBV5-6	TRBJ2-6	CASSLVQAGANVLTF	TGTGCCAGCAGCTTGGTACAGGCCGGGGCCAACGTCCTGACTTTC
TRBD1	.	TRBV11-2	TRBJ1-1	CASSLGLRDRSATEAFF	TGTGCCAGCAGCTTAGGGCTTCGGGACAGGTCAGCCACTGAAGCTTTCTTT
.	.	TRBV10-3	TRBJ2-1	CAISEFDGNNEQFF	TGTGCCATCAGTGAGTTTGACGGCAACAATGAGCAGTTCTTC
.	.	TRBV7-6	TRBJ1-1	CASSLTATLNTEAFF	TGTGCCAGCAGCTTAACGGCGACATTGAACACTGAAGCTTTCTTT
.	once	TRBV28	TRBJ1-4	CASRFAGLTNEKLFF	TGTGCCAGCAGGTTTGCAGGGTTAACTAATGAAAAACTGTTTTTT
TRBD1	.	TRBV4-1	TRBJ2-7	CASSQGSDRMADEQYF	TGCGCCAGCAGCCAGGGCTCGGACAGGATGGCAGACGAGCAGTACTTC
TRBD2	.	TRBV5-4	TRBJ2-3	CASSLGGTSGRVTDTQYF	TGTGCCAGCAGCTTGGGAGGGACTAGCGGGAGGGTAACAGATACGCAGTATTTT
.	.	TRBV28	TRBJ1-2	CASSSYTAGNYGYTF	TGTGCCAGCAGTTCTTATACAGCGGGTAATTATGGCTACACCTTC
TRBD1	.	TRBV6-5	TRBJ2-7	CASSYLTGGSYEQYF	TGTGCCAGCAGTTACTTAACAGGGGGATCCTACGAGCAGTACTTC
.	.	TRBV7-9	TRBJ1-3	CASSLAPFGQFSGNTIYF	TGTGCCAGCAGCTTAGCACCATTCGGACAGTTCTCTGGAAACACCATATATTTT
TRBD1	.	TRBV4-3	TRBJ1-2	CASSQQGGSGYTF	TGCGCCAGCAGCCAACAGGGGGGATCTGGCTACACCTTC
TRBD1	.	TRBV10-2	TRBJ2-6	CASSELGTGNSGANVLTF	TGCGCCAGCAGTGAGCTCGGGACAGGGAACTCTGGGGCCAACGTCCTGACTTTC
TRBD2	.	TRBV2	TRBJ2-7	CASSLSSGSYEQYF	TGTGCCAGCAGTCTCTCTAGCGGGAGCTACGAGCAGTACTTC
.	.	TRBV5-1	TRBJ1-4	CASSLAGTSLEKLFF	TGCGCCAGCAGCTTGGCCGGGACAAGCCTTGAAAAACTGTTTTTT
.	.	TRBV7-8	TRBJ1-2	CASSLTGLGDGYTF	TGTGCCAGCAGCCTGACAGGCCTGGGCGATGGCTACACCTTC
.	.	TRBV2	TRBJ2-3	CASPGQELSTDTQYF	TGTGCCAGCCCCGGACAAGAATTATCCACAGATACGCAGTATTTT
TRBD2	.	TRBV7-2	TRBJ2-5	CASSLVGLGLGETQYF	TGTGCCAGCAGCTTAGTGGGACTAGGCCTTGGGGAGACCCAGTACTTC
TRBD1	.	TRBV28	TRBJ1-4	CASGRTGGVGKLFF	TGTGCCAGCGGAAGGACAGGAGGCGTGGGAAAACTGTTTTTT
.	once	TRBV9	TRBJ2-2	CASSVAGVPGELFF	TGTGCCAGCAGCGTAGCTGGGGTCCCCGGGGAGCTGTTTTTT
TRBD1	.	TRBV7-2	TRBJ2-2	CASRPPGQLFTGELFF	TGTGCCAGCAGACCTCCGGGACAGCTGTTCACCGGGGAGCTGTTTTTT
TRBD1	.	TRBV5-6	TRBJ1-1	CASSPPGGYTEAFF	TGTGCCAGCAGCCCACCAGGGGGCTACACTGAAGCTTTCTTT
TRBD2	.	TRBV2	TRBJ2-3	CASSGLAGGQGDTQYF	TGTGCCAGCAGTGGCTTAGCGGGGGGGCAAGGAGATACGCAGTATTTT
TRBD1	.	TRBV5-1	TRBJ2-7	CASSLGTGGMYEQYF	TGCGCCAGCAGCTTGGGGACAGGGGGCATGTACGAGCAGTACTTC
.	.	TRBV7-9	TRBJ1-5	CASSSRPAKGGDQPQHF	TGTGCCAGCAGCTCACGACCGGCGAAGGGGGGCGATCAGCCCCAGCATTTT
.	.	TRBV7-2	TRBJ2-3	CASSLDAGGLNTDTQYF	TGTGCCAGCAGCTTAGATGCAGGCGGCTTAAACACAGATACGCAGTATTTT
.	.	TRBV18	TRBJ2-5	CASSLSPGGETQYF	TGTGCCAGCTCACTTTCCCCCGGAGGAGAGACCCAGTACTTC
.	once	TRBV2	TRBJ2-5	CASSELLPGETQYF	TGTGCCAGCAGTGAATTGCTCCCGGGGGAGACCCAGTACTTC
.	.	TRBV6-5	TRBJ1-1	CASSYQGRINTEAFF	TGTGCCAGCAGTTACCAAGGACGGATAAACACTGAAGCTTTCTTT
.	.	TRBV6-1	TRBJ2-5	CASSLLQSGETQYF	TGTGCCAGCAGTTTGCTACAATCCGGGGAGACCCAGTACTTC
TRBD1	.	TRBV28	TRBJ1-6	CASRAGQTNSPLHF	TGTGCCAGCAGAGCGGGACAGACTAATTCACCCCTCCACTTT
.	.	TRBV6-6	TRBJ1-1	CASSYSERGTAFF	TGTGCCAGCAGTTACTCGGAGCGGGGGACAGCTTTCTTT
.	once	TRBV29-1	TRBJ1-1	CSFPLGQTTYTEAFF	TGCAGCTTTCCCCTCGGACAGACTACTTACACTGAAGCTTTCTTT
TRBD1	.	TRBV7-9	TRBJ2-7	CASSLVTGYHEQYF	TGTGCCAGCAGCTTAGTGACAGGGTACCACGAGCAGTACTTC
.	.	TRBV9	TRBJ1-4	CASSVDEGEKLFF	TGTGCCAGCAGCGTAGATGAAGGTGAAAAACTGTTTTTT
.	.	TRBV19	TRBJ1-1	CASIGGAQDTEAFF	TGTGCCAGTATCGGGGGGGCCCAGGACACTGAAGCTTTCTTT
.	once	TRBV7-6	TRBJ2-7	CASSLTPASATYEQYF	TGTGCCAGCAGCTTAACCCCGGCTAGCGCCACCTACGAGCAGTACTTC
.	.	TRBV5-6	TRBJ2-5	CASSSDPFRRLQETQYF	TGTGCCAGCAGCTCGGATCCCTTTAGGAGATTACAAGAGACCCAGTACTTC
.	.	TRBV30	TRBJ1-5	CAWSPGGWGQPQHF	TGTGCCTGGAGTCCCGGGGGGTGGGGTCAGCCCCAGCATTTT
.	.	TRBV27	TRBJ2-7	CASRRDFSSSYEQYF	TGTGCCAGCAGGAGGGACTTCTCGAGCTCCTACGAGCAGTACTTC
.	.	TRBV18	TRBJ2-7	CASSPRVGEQYF	TGTGCCAGCTCACCTCGTGTGGGCGAGCAGTACTTC